These 17 T cell receptor beta chains originate from one sample sequenced in a study of T cells in Graves' hyperthyroidism and ophthalmopathy. RNA transcripts provided the source from which TCR beta CDR3 regions were amplified. TCR CDR3 underwent first-round RT-PCR with the HTBI primer set. Using its own MiXCR run on the multiplex PCR reads, TCRdb lists one record per CDR3 protein. Of some 580,000 distinct CDR3 sequences in the sample, around 15% were seen once. The sample consisted of blood. The source is a woman aged 35 to 49 with Graves' ophthalmopathy.

This clonotype was seen at least ten times. J is TRBJ2-3 and V is TRBV10-3; possible D gene TRBD1, 6 bases. With 0 bases removed from V and 4 bases from J, the gap between germline ends came to 11 bases. The germline V gene has CDR1 ENHRY and CDR2 SYGVKD. The CDR3 sequence is 15 residues long. The CDR3 loop reads CAISESKGEADTQYF. In DNA, the CDR3 is TGTGCCATCAGTGAGTCGAAGGGGGAAGCAGATACGCAGTATTTT.

At least ten counts were recorded for this clonotype. The chain joins TRBV2 to TRBJ1-1; D unclear. The CDR3 has 13 amino acids. Trimming took 3 bases from V and 4 from J, leaving 9 bases between them. Germline V gives CDR1 SNHLY, CDR2 FYNNEI. The CDR3 protein is CASSDERPTEAFF. CDR3 bases: TGTGCCAGCAGTGACGAGCGGCCCACTGAAGCTTTCTTT.

In its sample, this clonotype was seen many times. The rearrangement links TRBV2 to TRBJ2-3, with 10 positions matching TRBD2. J was trimmed by 3 bases and V by 0 bases; bases with no gene match: 6. The germline V gene encodes CDR1 SNHLY and CDR2 FYNNEI. CDR3 length equals 17 residues. DNA for the CDR3: TGTGCCAGCAGTGAAGCGCTTCTAGCGGGAGTGACAGATACGCAGTATTTT. This codes for CASSEALLAGVTDTQYF.

This chain connects TRBV20-1 to TRBJ2-2, with 9 bases identical to TRBD1. From germline, CDR1 is DFQATT and CDR2 SNEGSKA (reference sequence). Unmatched junction bases numbered 8, after V lost 3 bases and J lost 6 bases. This CDR3 contains 15 residues. The CDR3 sequence is CSASKSGTGSGELFF. The CDR3 region has the DNA TGCAGTGCTAGCAAGTCCGGGACAGGGTCCGGGGAGCTGTTTTTT.

In its sample, this clonotype was seen many times. This rearrangement joins TRBV20-1 to TRBJ2-3, with TRBD2 matching 8 bases. CDR1 is DFQATT and CDR2 is SNEGSKA in the germline V gene (reference sequence). The CDR3 is 14 amino acids. J gave up 2 bases and V 6 bases, and 7 bases lay outside the gene matches. As DNA, the CDR3 is TGCAGTGCAGGGGCGGGGGGACCCACAGATACGCAGTATTTT. Amino acids: CSAGAGGPTDTQYF.

The V call is TRBV6-1, the J call TRBJ2-3; D gene ambiguous. V dropped 5 bases and J dropped 6 bases, with 15 bases sitting between them. The germline V gene encodes CDR1 MNHNS and CDR2 SASEGT. There are 14 residues in the CDR3. CDR3 DNA: TGTGCCAGCAGTCTCTCGTCTGCTTTGGATACGCAGTATTTT. Protein sequence: CASSLSSALDTQYF.

The chain carries TRBV5-1 and TRBJ2-1; TRBD2 agrees at 12 bases. V trimming: 4 bases; J trimming: 6 bases; junction bases outside the gene matches: 5. Germline assignment: CDR1 SGHRS and CDR2 YFSETQ. The CDR3 loop spans 15 amino acids. CDR3 protein: CASSPGTSGFNEQFF. CDR3 sequence (DNA): TGCGCCAGCAGCCCCGGGACTAGCGGGTTCAATGAGCAGTTCTTC.

This clonotype was recorded many times. The V gene is TRBV2, the J gene TRBJ1-1; TRBD1 aligns across 8 bases. V gave up 4 bases and J gave up 5 bases; unmatched junction bases: 6. Germline V gene data show CDR1 as SNHLY and CDR2 as FYNNEI. The CDR3 has 14 amino acids. The CDR3 here is CASSAQGARTEAFF. The CDR3, as DNA: TGTGCCAGCAGTGCTCAGGGGGCGCGGACTGAAGCTTTCTTT. Together with reference TRBV2 and TRBJ1-1, the CDR3 gives the full variable domain: EPEVTQTPSHQVTQMGQEVILRCVPISNHLYFYWYRQILGQKVEFLVSFYNNEISEKSEIFDDQFSVERPDGSNFTLKIRSTKLEDSAMYFCASSAQGARTEAFFGQGTRLTVV.

This chain uses TRBV20-1 with TRBJ2-3, with unresolved D. Germline CDR1 is DFQATT and CDR2 is SNEGSKA (reference sequence). This CDR3 region has 15 residues. Trimming shortened V by 0 bases and J by 0 bases, and 10 bases separated the two germline ends. CDR3 nucleotide sequence: TGCAGTGCTAGAGATAAGGTATCTAGCACAGATACGCAGTATTTT. Its protein product is CSARDKVSSTDTQYF.

The rearrangement uses TRBV6-1 and TRBJ2-5; D is perhaps TRBD1 or TRBD2 (5 bases each). There are 13 residues in the CDR3. Trimming removed 6 bases at V and 3 bases at J, with 11 bases between. In germline, CDR1 is MNHNS, CDR2 SASEGT. CDR3 DNA sequence: TGTGCCAGCAGGGGGACGGTTAAAGAGACCCAGTACTTC. Amino acid sequence: CASRGTVKETQYF.

There are a few counts of this clonotype. The V gene is TRBV6-5, the J gene TRBJ2-7; 9 positions match TRBD1. This CDR3 is built from 14 residues. Germline loops: CDR1 MNHEY, CDR2 SVGAGI. With 6 bases clipped from V and 4 bases from J, the junction kept 7 bases outside the gene matches. The DNA of the CDR3 is TGTGCCAGCAGGTTACAGGGGGCGGGGTACGAGCAGTACTTC. The encoded protein is CASRLQGAGYEQYF.

A remark on this clonotype: A much larger clone is a single base away; this may be a read error. The CDR3 sequence is CASSIFGTPWQYF. The CDR3 DNA reads TGTGCCAGCAGTATCTTCGGGACACCCTGGCAGTACTTC. The chain has TRBV28 and TRBJ2-7; TRBD1 is a possible D gene (6 bases). Deletions cut 5 bases from V and 9 bases from J, with 17 bases between. The CDR3 consists of 13 residues. Looked up from germline, CDR1 is MDHEN and CDR2 is SYDVKM.

This clonotype was observed many times. This chain joins TRBV11-2 and TRBJ2-1, with D possibly matching TRBD1 (7 bases). V was pared by 5 bases and J by 2 bases, with 13 bases between. Germline loops: CDR1 SGHAT, CDR2 FQNNGV. The CDR3 has 15 residues. CDR3 nucleotides: TGTGCCAGCAGCCCTCAGGGGGGAGCCTACAATGAGCAGTTCTTC. Encoded protein: CASSPQGGAYNEQFF.

This sequence joins TRBV9 and TRBJ1-5, with D possibly matching TRBD1 (6 bases). The ends were cut back, 0 bases at V and 6 bases at J, with 13 bases in the middle. Germline CDR1 is SGDLS and CDR2 is YYNGEE. This CDR3 has 15 amino acids. The CDR3 spells CASSVAPGDTQPQHF. DNA for the CDR3: TGTGCCAGCAGCGTAGCGCCAGGGGATACTCAGCCCCAGCATTTT.

This clonotype showed up just a few times. J is TRBJ2-6 and V is TRBV7-9; TRBD2 might be the D (6 bases). Trimming left V 5 bases short and J 0 bases short, with 8 bases between. The CDR3 is made up of 15 amino acids. Germline V gene data show CDR1 as SEHNR and CDR2 as FQNEAQ (reference sequence). The CDR3, as DNA: TGTGCCAGCAGCCACGGGGGCTCTGGGGCCAACGTCCTGACTTTC. Translation: CASSHGGSGANVLTF. Drawing the rest from reference TRBV7-9 and TRBJ2-6, the complete variable domain is DTGVSQNPRHKITKRGQNVTFRCDPISEHNRLYWYRQTLGQGPEFLTYFQNEAQLEKSRLLSDRFSAERPKGSFSTLEIQRTEQGDSAMYLCASSHGGSGANVLTFGAGSRLTVL.

The chain links TRBV19 to TRBJ1-5, with D possibly being TRBD1 (6 bases). The CDR3 is 15 residues long. The germline V and J ends were trimmed by 8 bases and 0 bases, with 14 bases remaining between them. Germline values: CDR1 LNHDA, CDR2 SQIVND (reference sequence). The CDR3: CASGGGTHSNQPQHF. The CDR3 region has the DNA TGTGCCAGTGGGGGGGGGACACATAGCAATCAGCCCCAGCATTTT.

In DNA, the CDR3 is TGTGCCAGCACCACTAACACCGGGGAGCTGTTTTTT. It codes for CASTTNTGELFF. V usage is TRBV28 and J usage is TRBJ2-2; D is unresolved. V gave up 7 bases and J gave up 2 bases, with 5 bases separating them. CDR3 size: 12 residues. Per germline, CDR1 MDHEN and CDR2 SYDVKM. Variable domain in full (rest from reference TRBV28 and TRBJ2-2): DVKVTQSSRYLVKRTGEKVFLECVQDMDHENMFWYRQDPGLGLRLIYFSYDVKMKEKGDIPEGYSVSREKKERFSLILESASTNQTSMYLCASTTNTGELFFGEGSRLTVL.